This passage covers 4 T cell receptor beta chains from one sample sequenced in a study of blood T cell repertoires in COVID-19 (dated by TCRdb to about 2020). The library was obtained by the immunoSEQ multiplex PCR assay. TCRdb took this table from immuneACCESS and kept in-frame rearrangements with V and J called. Such tables lack part of the clones; where checked against another copy, unresolved V genes explain under half of the gap, and the rest is unexplained. This sample holds about 230,000 clones; around nine tenths were observed only once. The ten largest clones represent almost 4% of the sample. Specimen: PBMCs or T cells enriched from blood (not recorded which). The receptors were gathered from a woman younger than 45 with acute COVID-19.

This chain links TRBV7-6 with TRBJ2-5; TRBD2 matches 9 bases. Germline values: CDR1 SGHVS, CDR2 FNYEAQ. The V gene end was trimmed by 1 base and the J gene end by 5 bases; junction bases not matched to a gene: 5. The CDR3 sequence is 15 residues long. The DNA of the CDR3 is TGTGCCAGCAGCTTAGGAGCTAGCGGGGTTGAGACCCAGTACTTC. Translating it yields CASSLGASGVETQYF. The entire variable domain, with the rest obtained from reference TRBV7-6 and TRBJ2-5, is as follows: GAGVSQSPRYKVTKRGQDVALRCDPISGHVSLYWYRQALGQGPEFLTYFNYEAQQDKSGLPNDRFSAERPEGSISTLTIQRTEQRDSAMYRCASSLGASGVETQYFGPGTRLLVL.

The V gene is TRBV30, the J gene TRBJ1-2; TRBD1 matches 9 bases. The trim removed 0 bases at V and 4 bases at J, leaving 18 bases unmatched. The CDR3 sequence is 19 residues long. CDR1 and CDR2 from the germline V gene are GTSNPN and SVGIG (reference sequence). This chain's CDR3 is CAWSVSSMLDRDRAYGYTF. CDR3 bases: TGTGCCTGGAGTGTCTCCTCAATGCTCGACCGGGACAGGGCCTATGGCTACACCTTC.

The chain recombines TRBV6-1 with TRBJ1-5; maybe TRBD1 (6 bases). V lost 5 bases and J 5 bases, leaving 16 bases between the germline ends. The CDR3 has 15 amino acids. Germline CDR1 reads MNHNS; CDR2 reads SASEGT. CDR3 loop: CASSSYRAPDQPQHF. CDR3 bases: TGTGCCAGCAGTTCTTACAGGGCCCCGGATCAGCCCCAGCATTTT.

V and J are TRBV6-1 and TRBJ1-2; D may be TRBD1 (5 bases). Germline assignment: CDR1 MNHNS and CDR2 SASEGT. The CDR3 contains 16 residues. V was shortened by 3 bases and J by 0 bases, with 14 bases between the two germline ends. CDR3 nucleotides: TGTGCCAGCAGTGATCCTGCTTCGGGGGCTAACTATGGCTACACCTTC. Residues: CASSDPASGANYGYTF.